The clone carrying this T cell receptor (beta chain) was observed at least ten times. Its specificity is unknown. The sample originates from a study of neurological immune-mediated disorders. Broader study findings: Phylogenetic grouping assigned the repertoires of 18 of 34 multiple sclerosis patients to one related-CDR3 cluster, which constitutes a possible signature. The study found no CDR3 amino acid sequences shared by expanded clones across subjects, suggesting private repertoires in all groups.

Template-switch 5'RACE cDNA synthesis added a 10-nucleotide unique molecular identifier. One entry per CDR3 protein results from TCRdb running MiXCR on the 5' RACE reads. The table has over 60,000 distinct CDR3 sequences, roughly 4.8% seen once; the top ten hold roughly 2.4%. This clonotype was sampled from a woman in her twenties or thirties with multiple sclerosis. Source material: PBMCs.

CDR3 nucleotides: TGCAGTGCTAGAGCCCCCGGACTAGCGGGATACAATGAGCAGTTCTTC. It yields the protein CSARAPGLAGYNEQFF. The gene calls are TRBV20-1 and TRBJ2-1; the match to TRBD2 covers 12 bases. This CDR3 is 16 amino acids long. Per the germline V gene, CDR1 is DFQATT and CDR2 is SNEGSKA (reference sequence). V shed 1 base and J 4 bases; nucleotides not matched to a gene: 5.